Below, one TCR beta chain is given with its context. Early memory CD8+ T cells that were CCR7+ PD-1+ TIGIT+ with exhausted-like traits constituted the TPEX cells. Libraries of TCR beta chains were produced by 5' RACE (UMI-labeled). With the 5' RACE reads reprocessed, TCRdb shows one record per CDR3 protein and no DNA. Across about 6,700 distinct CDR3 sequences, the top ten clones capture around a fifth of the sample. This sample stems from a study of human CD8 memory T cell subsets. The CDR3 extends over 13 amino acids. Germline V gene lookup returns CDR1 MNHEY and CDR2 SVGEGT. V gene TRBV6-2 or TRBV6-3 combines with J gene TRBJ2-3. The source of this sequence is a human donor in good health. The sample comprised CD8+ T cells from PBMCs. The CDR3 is CASSRRTADTQYF.